These T cell receptor beta chains were read from a single sample in a study of Tregs in tolerant kidney transplant recipients. Using immunoSEQ multiplex PCR, the repertoire was profiled, and TCRdb retains in-frame clones only, with some absent. The sample has more than 95,000 clones; 92% are singletons. Sample: CD4+ T cells from blood. All receptors derive from a human donor in good health. Each CDR3 is given with its conserved first and last residue. The D gene is left open where the match is weak. Clone size is not always given. Where it is, it says once, few, many or a class for expanded clones.

V gene	clone size	J gene	D gene	CDR3 protein	CDR3 DNA
TRBV5-1	once	TRBJ1-3	NA	CASSLDAGSGNTIYF	TGCGCCAGCAGCTTGGATGCCGGCTCTGGAAACACCATATATTTT
TRBV5-1	NA	TRBJ1-3	NA	CASSLRPISGNTIYF	TGCGCCAGCAGCTTGCGTCCGATCTCTGGAAACACCATATATTTT
TRBV29-1	NA	TRBJ1-2	TRBD1	CSVRGDRNYGYTF	TGCAGCGTTCGGGGGGACAGGAACTATGGCTACACCTTC
TRBV7-3	once	TRBJ2-7	NA	CASSLSTDSYEQYF	TGTGCCAGCAGCTTATCGACAGATTCCTACGAGCAGTACTTC
TRBV6-5	once	TRBJ2-7	TRBD2	CASSLSGRGMNEQYF	TGTGCCAGCAGCTTGTCGGGGCGGGGGATGAACGAGCAGTACTTC
TRBV5-5	once	TRBJ2-7	NA	CASSLEGPSSYEQYF	TGTGCCAGCAGCTTGGAAGGGCCGAGCTCCTACGAGCAGTACTTC
TRBV9	NA	TRBJ1-2	NA	CASSVVVRGDYGYTF	TGTGCCAGCAGCGTAGTAGTCAGGGGAGACTATGGCTACACCTTC
TRBV6-6	NA	TRBJ1-1	NA	CASSYSLARNTEAFF	TGTGCCAGCAGTTACTCGCTGGCGAGGAACACTGAAGCTTTCTTT
TRBV29-1	NA	TRBJ1-2	NA	CSAVTSHGYTF	TGCAGCGCCGTTACGTCCCATGGCTACACCTTC
TRBV5-5	once	TRBJ1-6	TRBD1	CASSSLEGAGNSYNSPLHF	TGTGCCAGCAGCTCCCTGGAGGGGGCAGGTAACTCCTATAATTCACCCCTCCACTTT
TRBV30	NA	TRBJ2-2	TRBD1	CACAPGQGGTGELFF	TGTGCCTGTGCCCCGGGACAGGGGGGCACCGGGGAGCTGTTTTTT
TRBV19	once	TRBJ2-5	NA	CASSPTALYQETQYF	TGTGCCAGTAGTCCGACAGCCTTGTACCAAGAGACCCAGTACTTC
TRBV6-5	NA	TRBJ2-1	TRBD2	CASESGSRYNEQFF	TGTGCCAGCGAGAGCGGGAGTCGGTACAATGAGCAGTTCTTC
TRBV7-2	NA	TRBJ1-3	NA	CASSLVGQTGNTIYF	TGTGCCAGCAGCTTAGTAGGACAGACTGGAAACACCATATATTTT
TRBV6-1	NA	TRBJ2-7	NA	CASSPGASSYEQYF	TGTGCCAGCAGTCCGGGAGCCAGCTCCTACGAGCAGTACTTC
TRBV12-5	NA	TRBJ2-1	NA	CASGLIYNEQFF	TGTGCTAGTGGCCTTATCTACAATGAGCAGTTCTTC
TRBV10-2	once	TRBJ1-1	NA	CASRSPGSPNTEAFF	TGCGCCAGCAGATCACCCGGGTCCCCTAACACTGAAGCTTTCTTT
TRBV5-1	NA	TRBJ1-1	NA	CASSLGRNTEAFF	TGCGCCAGCAGCTTGGGCAGGAACACTGAAGCTTTCTTT
TRBV29-1	NA	TRBJ2-7	NA	CSVATGEQYF	TGCAGCGTTGCGACAGGCGAGCAGTACTTC
TRBV27	few	TRBJ2-7	NA	CASRTGLHRDYEQYF	TGTGCCAGCAGGACAGGCCTTCACCGGGACTACGAGCAGTACTTC
TRBV14	NA	TRBJ1-6	NA	CASSPGYFNSPLHF	TGTGCCAGCAGCCCCGGGTATTTCAACTCACCCCTCCACTTT
TRBV6-1	NA	TRBJ2-6	NA	CASVFGANVLTF	TGTGCCAGCGTCTTTGGGGCCAACGTCCTGACTTTC
TRBV11-3	NA	TRBJ2-1	TRBD2	CASSLRDYQYNEQFF	TGTGCCAGCAGCTTACGGGACTACCAATACAATGAGCAGTTCTTC
TRBV6-5	NA	TRBJ2-4	NA	CASRRVWENIQYF	TGTGCCAGCAGGAGAGTTTGGGAAAACATTCAGTACTTC
TRBV2	NA	TRBJ2-2	NA	CASSDLANTGELFF	TGTGCCAGCAGTGACTTGGCTAACACCGGGGAGCTGTTTTTT
TRBV29-1	once	TRBJ2-2	NA	CSGGGQPGELFF	TGCAGCGGGGGGGGGCAACCCGGGGAGCTGTTTTTT
TRBV18	NA	TRBJ1-1	NA	CASSPNDLNTEAFF	TGTGCCAGCTCACCAAACGACTTGAACACTGAAGCTTTCTTT
TRBV27	NA	TRBJ1-4	NA	CASSFAPGRPGEKLFF	TGTGCCAGCAGTTTCGCGCCGGGGCGGCCGGGCGAAAAACTGTTTTTT
TRBV18	NA	TRBJ1-1	NA	CASSPPGTTNTEAFF	TGTGCCAGCTCACCACCCGGGACAACGAACACTGAAGCTTTCTTT
TRBV30	NA	TRBJ1-5	NA	CAWSVRQSQPQHF	TGTGCCTGGAGTGTACGTCAAAGTCAGCCCCAGCATTTT
TRBV7-6	NA	TRBJ2-3	NA	CASSSGGLGTDTQYF	TGTGCCAGCAGCTCCGGAGGCTTAGGCACAGATACGCAGTATTTT
TRBV5-1	NA	TRBJ2-2	TRBD1	CASGPGDRGRTGELFF	TGCGCCAGCGGGCCGGGGGACAGGGGTCGCACCGGGGAGCTGTTTTTT
TRBV7-9	NA	TRBJ2-3	TRBD1	CASSPDRGSDTQYF	TGTGCCAGCAGCCCTGACAGGGGTTCAGATACGCAGTATTTT
TRBV10-2	NA	TRBJ2-7	NA	CASRGRRGTGFEQYF	TGCGCCAGCCGGGGGCGGCGGGGTACTGGATTCGAGCAGTACTTC
TRBV19	NA	TRBJ2-7	TRBD2	CASSIVGTSGYEQYF	TGTGCCAGTAGTATAGTGGGGACTAGCGGGTACGAGCAGTACTTC
TRBV5-5	NA	TRBJ1-5	TRBD1	CASSLRSGQGNQPQHF	TGTGCCAGCAGCTTGAGGAGTGGACAGGGCAATCAGCCCCAGCATTTT
TRBV2	NA	TRBJ2-5	NA	CASGPLQETQYF	TGTGCCAGCGGTCCTTTGCAAGAGACCCAGTACTTC
TRBV5-1	NA	TRBJ2-2	NA	CASSGGVLAETGELFF	TGCGCCAGCAGCGGCGGGGTTCTGGCGGAAACCGGGGAGCTGTTTTTT
TRBV5-1	NA	TRBJ1-1	NA	CASSSEGLNTEAFF	TGCGCCAGCAGCTCGGAGGGTCTTAACACTGAAGCTTTCTTT
TRBV13	NA	TRBJ1-2	NA	CASSSADRLSSYGYTF	TGTGCCAGCAGCTCCGCCGACAGGCTCTCTAGCTATGGCTACACCTTC
TRBV11-2	NA	TRBJ2-4	NA	CASSLVARAKNIQYF	TGTGCCAGCAGCTTAGTAGCCCGAGCCAAAAACATTCAGTACTTC
TRBV5-1	once	TRBJ2-1	TRBD1	CASSTRGEQFF	TGCGCCAGCAGCACCAGGGGGGAGCAGTTCTTC
TRBV5-1	once	TRBJ2-1	NA	CASSLEGVAVYNEQFF	TGCGCCAGCAGCTTGGAGGGGGTAGCGGTTTACAATGAGCAGTTCTTC
TRBV30	NA	TRBJ2-3	NA	CAWSIPPPGDTQYF	TGTGCCTGGAGTATACCACCCCCGGGGGATACGCAGTATTTT